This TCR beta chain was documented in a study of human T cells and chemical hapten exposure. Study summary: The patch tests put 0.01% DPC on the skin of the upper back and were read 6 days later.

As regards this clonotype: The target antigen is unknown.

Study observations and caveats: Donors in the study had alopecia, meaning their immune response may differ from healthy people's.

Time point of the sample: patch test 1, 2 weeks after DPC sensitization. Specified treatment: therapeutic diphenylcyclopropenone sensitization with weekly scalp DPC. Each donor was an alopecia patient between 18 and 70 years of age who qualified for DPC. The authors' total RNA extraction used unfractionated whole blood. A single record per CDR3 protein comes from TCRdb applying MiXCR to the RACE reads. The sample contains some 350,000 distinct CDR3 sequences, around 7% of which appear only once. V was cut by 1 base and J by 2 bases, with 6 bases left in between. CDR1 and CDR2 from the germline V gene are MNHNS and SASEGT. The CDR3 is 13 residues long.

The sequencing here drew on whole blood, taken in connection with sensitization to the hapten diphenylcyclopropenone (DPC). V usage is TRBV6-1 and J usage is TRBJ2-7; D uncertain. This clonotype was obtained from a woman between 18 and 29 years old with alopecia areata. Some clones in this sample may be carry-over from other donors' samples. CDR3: CASSEVVTYEQYF. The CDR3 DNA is TGTGCCAGCAGTGAAGTGGTGACCTACGAGCAGTACTTC.